The text below deals with one TCR beta chain. This record belongs to a study of control samples from healthy donors and cancer patients. Germline loops: CDR1 SQVTM, CDR2 ANQGSEA. The CDR3 covers 14 residues. The J segment lost 2 bases and the V segment lost 5 bases, leaving 3 bases of the junction unmatched. Here immunoSEQ multiplex PCR was the method, and the copy in TCRdb shows in-frame clones only, minus some. The sample lists about 70,000 clones, approximately 84% occurring once. The TCR sequence derives from a man aged 45-60 years in good health. Input material: blood. The V gene is TRBV29-1, the J gene TRBJ1-3; 10 positions agree with TRBD1. Written as DNA, the CDR3 is TGCAGCGTTCGACAGGGGGCAGCTGGAAACACCATATATTTT. Translating gives CSVRQGAAGNTIYF.